This T cell receptor beta chain derives from a study of graft-versus-host responses after intestinal transplantation. Study-wide context: Among the recipients, transplants were multivisceral, liver-intestinal, or isolated intestinal. Following induction with anti-thymocyte globulin, all recipients were given tacrolimus and steroids for three to four years. Study results and caveats: Maximum circulating GvH clone levels tracked with early post-transplant HvG decreases. Graft-donor T cell macrochimerism in patients accompanied high graft-versus-host to host-versus-graft clonal ratios in allografts.

The protocol was immunoSEQ multiplex PCR, while the TCRdb copy is restricted to in-frame clones and leaves out a portion. In the table there are over 90,000 clones, 75% to 95% of which are singletons. Comment on this clone: The antigen is unknown.

V trimming: 1 base; J trimming: 7 bases; junction bases outside the gene matches: 4. Germline CDR1 LGHNA, CDR2 YSLEER. This CDR3 comprises 15 residues. The genes are TRBV4-3 and TRBJ1-4; 9 bases fit TRBD1. Sequenced here: unstimulated CD4+ T cells sorted from spleen or lymph node cells, sampled before transplant. The TCR originated in a human donor who was the organ donor for an intestinal transplant. The CDR3 region is CASSQVGQGTEKLFF. CDR3 DNA sequence: TGCGCCAGCAGCCAAGTGGGACAGGGTACTGAAAAACTGTTTTTT.